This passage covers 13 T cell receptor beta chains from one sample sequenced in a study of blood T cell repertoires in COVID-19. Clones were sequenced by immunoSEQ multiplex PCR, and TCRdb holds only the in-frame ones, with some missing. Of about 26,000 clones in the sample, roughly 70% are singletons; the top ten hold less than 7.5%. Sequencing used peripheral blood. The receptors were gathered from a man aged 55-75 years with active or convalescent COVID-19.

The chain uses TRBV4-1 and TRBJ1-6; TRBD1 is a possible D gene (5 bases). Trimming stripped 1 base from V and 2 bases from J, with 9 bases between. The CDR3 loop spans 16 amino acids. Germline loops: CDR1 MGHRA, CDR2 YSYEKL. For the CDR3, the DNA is TGCGCCAGCAGCCAAGTCGGCAGGGCCTATAATTCACCCCTCCACTTT. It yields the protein CASSQVGRAYNSPLHF.

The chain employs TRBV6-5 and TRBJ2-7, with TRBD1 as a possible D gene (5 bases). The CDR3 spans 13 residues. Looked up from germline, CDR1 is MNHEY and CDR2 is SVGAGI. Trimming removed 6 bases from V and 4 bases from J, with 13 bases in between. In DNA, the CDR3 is TGTGCCAGCAGCCCGGCAGGGTTGTACGAGCAGTACTTC. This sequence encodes CASSPAGLYEQYF.

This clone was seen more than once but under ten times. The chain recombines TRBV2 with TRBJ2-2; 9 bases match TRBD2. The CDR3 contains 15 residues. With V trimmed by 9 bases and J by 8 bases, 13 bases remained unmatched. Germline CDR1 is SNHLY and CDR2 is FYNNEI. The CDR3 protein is CASSLLAGSGGELFF. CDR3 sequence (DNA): TGTGCCAGTTCCCTTCTAGCGGGAAGTGGGGGGGAGCTGTTTTTT.

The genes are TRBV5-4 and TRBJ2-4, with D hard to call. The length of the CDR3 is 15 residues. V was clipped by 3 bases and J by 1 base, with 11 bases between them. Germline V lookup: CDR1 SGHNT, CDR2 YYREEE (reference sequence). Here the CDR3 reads CASSSPSAAKNIQYF. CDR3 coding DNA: TGTGCCAGCAGCTCCCCGTCAGCGGCCAAAAACATTCAGTACTTC. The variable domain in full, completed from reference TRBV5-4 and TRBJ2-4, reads ETGVTQSPTHLIKTRGQQVTLRCSSQSGHNTVSWYQQALGQGPQFIFQYYREEENGRGNFPPRFSGLQFPNYSSELNVNALELDDSALYLCASSSPSAAKNIQYFGAGTRLSVL.

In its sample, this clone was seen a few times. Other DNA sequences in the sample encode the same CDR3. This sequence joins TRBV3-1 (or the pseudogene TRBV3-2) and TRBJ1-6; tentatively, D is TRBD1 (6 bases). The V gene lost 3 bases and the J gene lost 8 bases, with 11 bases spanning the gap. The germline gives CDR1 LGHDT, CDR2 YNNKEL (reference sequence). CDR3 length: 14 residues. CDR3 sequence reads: CASSQVTGYSPLHF. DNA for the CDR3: TGTGCCAGCAGCCAGGTAACAGGGTATTCACCCCTCCACTTT.

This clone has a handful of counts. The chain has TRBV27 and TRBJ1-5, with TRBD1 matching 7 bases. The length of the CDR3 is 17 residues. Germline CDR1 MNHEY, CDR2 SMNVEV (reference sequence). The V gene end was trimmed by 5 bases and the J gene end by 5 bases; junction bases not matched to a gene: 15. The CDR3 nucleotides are TGTGCCAGCAGTACCCGGACAGGTTCGGCTAGGGATCAGCCCCAGCATTTT. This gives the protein CASSTRTGSARDQPQHF.

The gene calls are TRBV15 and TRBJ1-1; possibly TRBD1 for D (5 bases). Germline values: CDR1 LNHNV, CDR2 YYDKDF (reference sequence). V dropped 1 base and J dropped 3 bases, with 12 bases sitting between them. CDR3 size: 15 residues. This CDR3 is CATSRVRSGYTEAFF. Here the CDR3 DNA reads TGTGCCACCAGCAGAGTTAGATCAGGGTACACTGAAGCTTTCTTT.

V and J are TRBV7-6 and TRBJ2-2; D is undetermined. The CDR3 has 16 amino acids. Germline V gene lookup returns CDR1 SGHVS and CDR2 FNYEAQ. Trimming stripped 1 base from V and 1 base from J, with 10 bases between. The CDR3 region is CASSLERLRNTGELFF. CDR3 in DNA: TGTGCCAGCAGCTTAGAGAGACTCCGGAACACCGGGGAGCTGTTTTTT.

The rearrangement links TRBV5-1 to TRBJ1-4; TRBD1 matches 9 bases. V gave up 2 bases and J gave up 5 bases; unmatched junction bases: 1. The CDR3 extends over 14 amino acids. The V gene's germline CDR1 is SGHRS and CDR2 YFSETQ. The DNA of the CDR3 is TGCGCCAGCAGCTTTGGGACAGGGAATGAAAAACTGTTTTTT. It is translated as CASSFGTGNEKLFF.

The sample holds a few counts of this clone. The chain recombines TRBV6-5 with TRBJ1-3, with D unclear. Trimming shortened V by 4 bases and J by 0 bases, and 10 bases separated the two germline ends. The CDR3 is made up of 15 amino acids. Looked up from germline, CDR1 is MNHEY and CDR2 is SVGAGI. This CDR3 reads CASSSSVDSGNTIYF. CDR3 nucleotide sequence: TGTGCCAGCAGTTCATCTGTAGACTCTGGAAACACCATATATTTT.

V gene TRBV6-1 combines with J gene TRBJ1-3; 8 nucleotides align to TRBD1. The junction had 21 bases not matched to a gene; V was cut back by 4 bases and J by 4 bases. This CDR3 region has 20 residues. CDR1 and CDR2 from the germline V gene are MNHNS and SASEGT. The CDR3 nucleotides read TGTGCCAGCAGTGTGCCAGGACAGGGAACGAATACTCTGGAGGGAAACACCATATATTTT. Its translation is CASSVPGQGTNTLEGNTIYF.

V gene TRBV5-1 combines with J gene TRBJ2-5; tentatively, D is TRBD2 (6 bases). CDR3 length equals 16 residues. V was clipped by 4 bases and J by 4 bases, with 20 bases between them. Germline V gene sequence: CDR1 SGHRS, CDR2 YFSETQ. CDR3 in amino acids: CASSTGTFGSGETQYF. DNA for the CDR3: TGCGCCAGCAGCACCGGGACTTTCGGGTCAGGAGAGACCCAGTACTTC.

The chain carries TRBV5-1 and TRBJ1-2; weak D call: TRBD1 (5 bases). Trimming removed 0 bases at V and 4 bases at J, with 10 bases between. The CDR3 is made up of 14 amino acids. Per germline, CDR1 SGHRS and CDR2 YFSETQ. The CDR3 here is CASSLVEGTYGYTF. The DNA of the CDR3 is TGCGCCAGCAGCTTGGTGGAGGGGACCTATGGCTACACCTTC.